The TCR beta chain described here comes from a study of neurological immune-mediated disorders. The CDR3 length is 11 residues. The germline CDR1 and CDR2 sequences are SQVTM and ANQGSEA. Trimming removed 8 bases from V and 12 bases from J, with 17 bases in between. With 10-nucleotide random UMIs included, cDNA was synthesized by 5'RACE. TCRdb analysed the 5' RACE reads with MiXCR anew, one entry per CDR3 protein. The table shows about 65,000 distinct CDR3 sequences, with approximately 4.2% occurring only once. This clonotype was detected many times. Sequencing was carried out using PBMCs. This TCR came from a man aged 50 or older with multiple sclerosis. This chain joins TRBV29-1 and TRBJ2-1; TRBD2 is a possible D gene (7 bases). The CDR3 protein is CSHRGGPGQFF. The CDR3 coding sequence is TGCAGCCATAGGGGGGGACCGGGGCAGTTCTTC.